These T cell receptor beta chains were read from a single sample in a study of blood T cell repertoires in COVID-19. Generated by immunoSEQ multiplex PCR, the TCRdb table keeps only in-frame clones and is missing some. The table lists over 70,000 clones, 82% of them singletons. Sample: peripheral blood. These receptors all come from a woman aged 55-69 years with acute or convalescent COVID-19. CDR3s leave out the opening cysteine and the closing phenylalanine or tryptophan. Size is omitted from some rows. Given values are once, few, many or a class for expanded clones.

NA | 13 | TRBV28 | ASSARTATNEKLF
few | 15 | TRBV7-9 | ASSLPQGDPGEETQY
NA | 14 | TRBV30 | AWTLPWTGGTGGYT
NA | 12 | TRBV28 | ASRRGDRALGYT
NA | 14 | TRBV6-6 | ASTKYLRGSYNEQF
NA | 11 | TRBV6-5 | ASRTTGTGPQH
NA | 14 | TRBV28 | ASSPSLGGKGTEAF
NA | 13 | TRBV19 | ARVDRAGTPRGYT
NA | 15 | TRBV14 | ASSHPRGALSGNTIY
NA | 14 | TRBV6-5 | ASSYSPGSGGNTIY
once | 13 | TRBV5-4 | ASSSPRGQFYGYT
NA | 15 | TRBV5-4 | ASSSPTGTSGIYEQY
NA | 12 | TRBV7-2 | ASSPGFLNQPQH
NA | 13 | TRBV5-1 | ASSLRTGDTGELF
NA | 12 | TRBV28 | ASSLPGVLNEQF
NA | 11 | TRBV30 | AWSDASFGEQF
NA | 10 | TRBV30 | AHHGRGWGYT
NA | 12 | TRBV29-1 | SATPSGSINEQF
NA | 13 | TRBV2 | ASSEKRGGPYEQY
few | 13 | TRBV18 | ASSPPTGQRTEAF
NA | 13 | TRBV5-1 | ASSLTSTNTGELF
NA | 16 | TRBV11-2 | ASSLSYVGARGNNEQF
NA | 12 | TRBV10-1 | ANHRDPNSYGYT
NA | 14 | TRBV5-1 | ASSLTQGLPPYEQY
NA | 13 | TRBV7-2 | ASSPWTGVGNTIY
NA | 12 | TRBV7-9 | ASSPEVQGGGYT
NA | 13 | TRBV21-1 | ASSKEGGAFQPQH
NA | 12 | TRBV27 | ASSLRSRNTEAF
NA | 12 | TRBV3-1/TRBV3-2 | ASSQTGGAGGYT
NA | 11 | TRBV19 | ASAGFSGNTIY
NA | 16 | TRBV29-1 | SVEDLPLLAGAYNEQF
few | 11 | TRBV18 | ASSPVGNQPQH
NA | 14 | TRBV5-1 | ASSLLGQAHGNTIY
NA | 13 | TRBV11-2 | ASSWGLAGVYEQY
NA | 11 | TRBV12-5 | ASGLETGLRYT
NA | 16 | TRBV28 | ASSPYSPGLAGQETQY
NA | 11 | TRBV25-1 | ASPREVWGELF
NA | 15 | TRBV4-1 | ASSQARTSGSSYEQY
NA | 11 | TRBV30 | ACASGTQETQY
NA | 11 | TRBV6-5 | ASSYRDRLQAF